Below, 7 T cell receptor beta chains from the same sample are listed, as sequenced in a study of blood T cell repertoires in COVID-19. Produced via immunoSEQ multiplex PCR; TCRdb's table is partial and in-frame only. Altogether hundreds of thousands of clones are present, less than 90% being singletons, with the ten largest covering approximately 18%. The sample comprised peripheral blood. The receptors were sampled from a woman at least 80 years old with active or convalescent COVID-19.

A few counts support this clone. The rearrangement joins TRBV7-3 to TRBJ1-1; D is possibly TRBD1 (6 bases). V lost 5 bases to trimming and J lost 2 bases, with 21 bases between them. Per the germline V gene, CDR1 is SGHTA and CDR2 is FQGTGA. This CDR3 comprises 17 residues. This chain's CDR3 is CASSLGAARGLNTEAFF. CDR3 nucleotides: TGTGCCAGCAGCCTAGGGGCGGCCAGGGGACTAAACACTGAAGCTTTCTTT.

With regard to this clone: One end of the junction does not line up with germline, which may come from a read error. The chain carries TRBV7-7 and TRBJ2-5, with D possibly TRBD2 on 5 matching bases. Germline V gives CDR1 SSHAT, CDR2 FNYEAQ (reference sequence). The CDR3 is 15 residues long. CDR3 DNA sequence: TGTGCTAGCAGCTTAGGACCTAGCCGGCAAGAGACCCAGTACTTC. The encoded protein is CASSLGPSRQETQYF.

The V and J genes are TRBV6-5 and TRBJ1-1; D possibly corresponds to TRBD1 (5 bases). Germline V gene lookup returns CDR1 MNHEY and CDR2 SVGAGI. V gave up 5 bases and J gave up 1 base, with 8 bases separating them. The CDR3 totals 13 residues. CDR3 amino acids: CASSPTGNTEAFF. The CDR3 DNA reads TGTGCCAGCAGTCCTACAGGGAACACTGAAGCTTTCTTT.

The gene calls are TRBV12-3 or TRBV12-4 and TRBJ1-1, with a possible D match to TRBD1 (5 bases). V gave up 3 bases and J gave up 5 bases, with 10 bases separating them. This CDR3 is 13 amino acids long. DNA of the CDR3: TGTGCCAGCAGTTTTCAGGGCCGTACTGAAGCTTTCTTT. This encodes CASSFQGRTEAFF.

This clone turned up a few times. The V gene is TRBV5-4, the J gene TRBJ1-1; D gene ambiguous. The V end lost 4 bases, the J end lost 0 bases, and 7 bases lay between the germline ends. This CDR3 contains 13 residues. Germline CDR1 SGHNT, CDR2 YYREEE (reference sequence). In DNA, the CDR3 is TGTGCCAGCAGCCCACTCTTGAACACTGAAGCTTTCTTT. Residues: CASSPLLNTEAFF.

The DNA of the CDR3 is TGTGCCAGCAGCTCACAGAGCGGGGGCCCCTACGAGCAGTACTTC. Protein sequence: CASSSQSGGPYEQYF. The chain employs TRBV28 and TRBJ2-7; 8 bases fit TRBD2. Germline loops: CDR1 MDHEN, CDR2 SYDVKM. V gave up 6 bases and J gave up 2 bases; unmatched junction bases: 9. This CDR3 region has 15 residues.

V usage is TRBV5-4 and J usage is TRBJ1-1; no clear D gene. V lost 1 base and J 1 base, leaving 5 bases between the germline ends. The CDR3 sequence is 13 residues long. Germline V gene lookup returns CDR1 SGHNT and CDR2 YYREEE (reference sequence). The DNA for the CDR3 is TGTGCCAGCAGCTTGCCGGGGAACACTGAAGCTTTCTTT. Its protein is CASSLPGNTEAFF. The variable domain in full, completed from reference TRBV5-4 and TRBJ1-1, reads ETGVTQSPTHLIKTRGQQVTLRCSSQSGHNTVSWYQQALGQGPQFIFQYYREEENGRGNFPPRFSGLQFPNYSSELNVNALELDDSALYLCASSLPGNTEAFFGQGTRLTVV.